Below are 23 T cell receptor beta chains sequenced from a single sample in a study of untreated major depressive disorder (dated by TCRdb to about 2018). The method behind the library was the immunoSEQ multiplex PCR assay. TCRdb obtained this table from immuneACCESS and retained in-frame rearrangements with V and J assigned. These tables miss some clones; where compared with another copy, unresolved V genes account for less than half of the shortfall, and the remainder is unexplained. Recorded for this sample are tens of thousands of clones; just under 90% of them occurred a single time. Approximately 0.47% of the sample goes to the ten largest clones. Sequencing used CD4+ T cells from PBMCs. The receptors come from a woman between 40 and 55 years old in good health.

The V and J genes are TRBV5-8 and TRBJ1-1; D is unclear. Trimming removed 4 bases at V and 7 bases at J, with 20 bases between. Germline V gene data show CDR1 as SGHTS and CDR2 as YDEGEE. This CDR3 comprises 15 residues. The DNA of the CDR3 is TGTGCCAGCAGCCCCGCCAGCGTCCCCTCGGGTGAAGCTTTCTTT. It is translated as CASSPASVPSGEAFF.

The chain has TRBV7-2 and TRBJ1-4, with D perhaps TRBD1 (6 bases). This CDR3 has 14 amino acids. Trimming shortened V by 5 bases and J by 8 bases, and 15 bases separated the two germline ends. Germline CDR1 SGHTA, CDR2 FQGNSA. The chain's CDR3 is CASSRRAGEEKLFF. The CDR3 region has the DNA TGTGCCAGCAGCCGAAGGGCAGGGGAGGAAAAACTGTTTTTT.

The chain recombines TRBV4-1 with TRBJ1-2, with 9 bases fitting TRBD1. V dropped 1 base and J dropped 4; count of bases not matched to a gene: 4. Germline values: CDR1 MGHRA, CDR2 YSYEKL. This CDR3 region has 15 residues. The CDR3 DNA follows: TGCGCCAGCAGCCAAGTTCCGGACAGGGGCTATGGCTACACCTTC. This gives the protein CASSQVPDRGYGYTF.

This sequence joins TRBV28 and TRBJ2-3, with 8 bases lining up with TRBD1. Germline V gene data show CDR1 as MDHEN and CDR2 as SYDVKM. Losses at the gene ends were 6 bases for V and 4 bases for J; bases not matched to a gene: 9. The CDR3 is made up of 15 amino acids. The CDR3 nucleotides read TGTGCCAGCAGACACCGGACAGGGTGGCCAGATACGCAGTATTTT. This translates into CASRHRTGWPDTQYF.

V and J are TRBV5-1 and TRBJ1-2, with D perhaps matching TRBD1 (6 bases). V lost 0 bases, J lost 8 bases, and 11 bases lay in between. The germline gives CDR1 SGHRS, CDR2 YFSETQ. This CDR3 is built from 13 residues. The CDR3 sequence is CASSLGQDLGYTF. As DNA, the CDR3 is TGCGCCAGCAGCTTGGGACAGGATTTAGGCTACACCTTC.

The chain recombines TRBV6-6 with TRBJ2-5, with TRBD1 as a possible D gene (6 bases). This CDR3 comprises 12 residues. V lost 6 bases, J lost 9 bases, and 14 bases lay in between. In germline, CDR1 is MNHNY, CDR2 SVGAGI (reference sequence). The CDR3 DNA reads TGTGCCAGCAGCCCCAATGGGGGCCCCCAGTACTTC. Its protein product is CASSPNGGPQYF.

The gene calls are TRBV4-3 and TRBJ2-1, with 7 bases fitting TRBD1. This CDR3 contains 18 residues. Germline CDR1 is LGHNA and CDR2 is YSLEER. Trimming cost V 0 bases and J 4 bases; bases outside gene matches: 12. This CDR3 is CASSQDLPDRRFYNEQFF. The CDR3 DNA follows: TGCGCCAGCAGCCAAGACCTCCCGGACAGGAGGTTTTACAATGAGCAGTTCTTC.

The CDR3 DNA reads as TGTGCCAGCAGCTTAGTAGCAGGGGGCTATCAGCCCCAGCATTTT. Translating it yields CASSLVAGGYQPQHF. V usage is TRBV7-2 and J usage is TRBJ1-5, with 8 bases matching TRBD1. CDR1 SGHTA and CDR2 FQGNSA come from the germline V gene. V lost 1 base to trimming and J lost 5 bases; unmatched junction nucleotides: 4. The CDR3 length is 15 residues.

This clone showed up just a few times. The rearrangement links TRBV11-2 to TRBJ1-2; no clear D. Trimming took 1 base from V and 6 from J, leaving 6 bases between them. Looked up from germline, CDR1 is SGHAT and CDR2 is FQNNGV. The CDR3 sequence is 12 residues long. CDR3 sequence reads: CASSLVGDGYTF. CDR3 nucleotides: TGTGCCAGCAGCTTAGTTGGCGATGGCTACACCTTC.

The CDR3 coding sequence is TGCGCCAGCAGCATCTTAGCCAGATTGACAGATACGCAGTATTTT. Translation gives CASSILARLTDTQYF. The V gene is TRBV5-1, the J gene TRBJ2-3; D is unresolved. Per germline, CDR1 SGHRS and CDR2 YFSETQ. This CDR3 is built from 15 residues. Between the trimmed V and J ends, which lost 4 bases and 3 bases, there was a span of 15 bases.

The chain carries TRBV5-1 and TRBJ1-1; D possibly corresponds to TRBD1 (6 bases). The CDR3 extends over 14 amino acids. The V and J ends lost 4 bases and 6 bases respectively, with 16 bases between them. The V gene's germline CDR1 is SGHRS and CDR2 YFSETQ. Here the CDR3 DNA reads TGCGCCAGCAGCCCGTCAGGGGAGTCGTCTGAAGCTTTCTTT. It is translated as CASSPSGESSEAFF.

This chain uses TRBV5-1 with TRBJ1-2; possible D gene TRBD1, 6 bases. The ends were cut back, 3 bases at V and 3 bases at J, with 12 bases in the middle. This CDR3 contains 14 residues. Germline CDR1 reads SGHRS; CDR2 reads YFSETQ. In DNA form, the CDR3 reads TGCGCCAGCAGCTGGACAGTCTCGGACTATGGCTACACCTTC. Translating it yields CASSWTVSDYGYTF.

The chain links TRBV18 to TRBJ1-1, with TRBD1 as a possible D gene (5 bases). V was trimmed by 3 bases and J by 8 bases, leaving 10 bases between them. This CDR3 is 12 amino acids long. Germline V lookup: CDR1 KGHSH, CDR2 LQKENI. CDR3 in amino acids: CASSPGPLEAFF. The CDR3 DNA sequence: TGTGCCAGCTCACCGGGACCATTGGAAGCTTTCTTT.

This clone was counted a single time. This sequence joins TRBV23-1 and TRBJ2-6, with TRBD1 as a possible D gene (6 bases). TRBV23-1 is recorded as an ORF, its role being uncertain. V was shortened by 2 bases and J by 3 bases, with 20 bases between the two germline ends. The CDR3 covers 19 residues. The CDR3 loop is CASSQPPLWLGGGANVLTF. The CDR3 nucleotides read TGCGCCAGCAGTCAACCCCCCCTTTGGCTAGGGGGTGGGGCCAACGTCCTGACTTTC.

This clone was detected once. The gene calls are TRBV29-1 and TRBJ2-3, with D uncertain. Trimming left V 3 bases short and J 4 bases short, with 8 bases between. Germline V gene sequence: CDR1 SQVTM, CDR2 ANQGSEA. This CDR3 is built from 12 residues. The CDR3 region has the DNA TGCAGCGTTGACCAGAGCGCAGATACGCAGTATTTT. This gives the protein CSVDQSADTQYF.

The chain couples TRBV5-8 to TRBJ2-2, with 8 bases matching TRBD2. V gave up 4 bases and J gave up 1 base; unmatched junction bases: 6. The CDR3 has 16 amino acids. Germline CDR1 and CDR2: SGHTS and YDEGEE. DNA for the CDR3: TGTGCCAGCAGCCCCCCGGGGGGGATGAACACCGGGGAGCTGTTTTTT. Translating gives CASSPPGGMNTGELFF. Together with reference TRBV5-8 and TRBJ2-2, the CDR3 gives the full variable domain: EAGVTQSPTHLIKTRGQQATLRCSPISGHTSVYWYQQALGLGLQFLLWYDEGEERNRGNFPPRFSGRQFPNYSSELNVNALELEDSALYLCASSPPGGMNTGELFFGEGSRLTVL.

The chain recombines TRBV20-1 with TRBJ1-1; D remains ambiguous. Deletions cut 0 bases from V and 9 bases from J, with 8 bases between. Per the germline V gene, CDR1 is DFQATT and CDR2 is SNEGSKA (reference sequence). The CDR3 has 11 residues. The CDR3 nucleotides read TGCAGTGCTAGAGATCCTCCTCAAGCTTTCTTT. It specifies CSARDPPQAFF.

The chain carries TRBV6-5 and TRBJ1-1, with 8 bases matching TRBD1. There are 15 residues in the CDR3. Unmatched junction bases numbered 11, after V lost 0 bases and J lost 11 bases. Germline V gene sequence: CDR1 MNHEY, CDR2 SVGAGI. Here the CDR3 reads CASSYSPGQGMRAFF. CDR3 nucleotides: TGTGCCAGCAGTTACTCCCCCGGACAGGGCATGCGGGCTTTCTTT.

In its sample, this clone was seen once. A junction boundary mismatches the germline segment, possibly from a read error. V is TRBV7-7 and J is TRBJ2-2; 7 bases are shared with TRBD2. Germline CDR1 and CDR2: SSHAT and FNYEAQ (reference sequence). The CDR3 has 17 residues. The CDR3 DNA reads TGTGCTAGCAGCTTCGATCTAGCGGATGCGAACACCGGGGAGCTGTTTTTT. Translating gives CASSFDLADANTGELFF. Combining the CDR3 with reference TRBV7-7 and TRBJ2-2 gives the whole variable domain GAGVSQSPRYKVTKRGQDVTLRCDPISSHATLYWYQQALGQGPEFLTYFNYEAQPDKSGLPSDRFSAERPEGSISTLTIQRTEQRDSAMYRCASSFDLADANTGELFFGEGSRLTVL.

This clone was picked up a small number of times. The rearrangement links TRBV30 to TRBJ1-5; D gene ambiguous. V lost 4 bases, J lost 6 bases, and 13 bases lay in between. CDR1 is GTSNPN and CDR2 is SVGIG in the germline V gene (reference sequence). The CDR3 consists of 13 residues. As DNA, the CDR3 is TGTGCCTGGACCGAAGGGCCGGGTCAGCCCCAGCATTTT. This translates into CAWTEGPGQPQHF.

The CDR3 bases are TGTGCCATCAGTGAGAGCGGACAGCCCAAGATGAACACTGAAGCTTTCTTT. Residues: CAISESGQPKMNTEAFF. V and J are TRBV10-3 and TRBJ1-1; maybe TRBD1 (6 bases). The CDR3 length is 17 residues. CDR1 ENHRY and CDR2 SYGVKD come from the germline V gene. V lost 2 bases to trimming and J lost 0 bases, with 16 bases between them.

CDR3 in amino acids: CASSLQTGVSTEAFF. The DNA of the CDR3 is TGTGCCAGCAGTTTACAAACCGGCGTAAGCACTGAAGCTTTCTTT. V usage is TRBV28 and J usage is TRBJ1-1; D remains ambiguous. CDR1 is MDHEN and CDR2 is SYDVKM in the germline V gene. This CDR3 comprises 15 residues. Deletions cut 2 bases from V and 4 bases from J, with 14 bases between.

Points on this clone: This sample also contains other DNA sequences that code for the same CDR3. This chain connects TRBV27 to TRBJ2-1; no firm D call. There are 14 residues in the CDR3. The V end was cut by 2 bases, the J end by 0 bases, with 5 bases between. The germline V gene has CDR1 MNHEY and CDR2 SMNVEV (reference sequence). In DNA form, the CDR3 reads TGTGCCAGCAGTTTAGCTAGCTCCTACAATGAGCAGTTCTTC. Protein product: CASSLASSYNEQFF.